One and the same sample provided the 9 T cell receptor beta chains below, sequenced in a study of shared T cell receptors in the human thymus. Generated by immunoSEQ multiplex PCR, the TCRdb table keeps only in-frame clones and is missing some. The sample has roughly 560,000 clones, more than 75% seen once. These same records also appear under a second study, on human thymus T cells.

The sequencing input was thymocytes. The receptors derive from a boy under two years old with a congenital heart defect.

This clone turned up a few times. The rearrangement uses TRBV6-1 and TRBJ2-7; maybe TRBD1 (6 bases). Trimming pared 3 bases from V and 0 bases from J, leaving 12 bases between. From germline, CDR1 is MNHNS and CDR2 SASEGT. The CDR3 is made up of 15 amino acids. This CDR3 reads CASSDGLDSSYEQYF. CDR3 nucleotide sequence: TGTGCCAGCAGTGATGGATTGGACAGCTCCTACGAGCAGTACTTC.

This clone occurred a few times. This chain connects TRBV7-6 to TRBJ2-2; 9 nucleotides match TRBD1. After removal of 4 bases from V and 5 bases from J, the junction contained 11 bases not matched to a gene. The CDR3 is made up of 17 amino acids. Per germline, CDR1 SGHVS and CDR2 FNYEAQ. The CDR3 region is CASSSTTTGGGTGELFF. CDR3 bases: TGTGCCAGCAGCTCAACTACGACAGGGGGAGGGACCGGGGAGCTGTTTTTT. The whole variable domain, filled in from reference TRBV7-6 and TRBJ2-2, reads GAGVSQSPRYKVTKRGQDVALRCDPISGHVSLYWYRQALGQGPEFLTYFNYEAQQDKSGLPNDRFSAERPEGSISTLTIQRTEQRDSAMYRCASSSTTTGGGTGELFFGEGSRLTVL.

This rearrangement joins TRBV6-4 to TRBJ2-1; D might be TRBD2 (5 bases). This CDR3 has 14 residues. The V gene lost 2 bases and the J gene lost 3 bases, with 8 bases spanning the gap. CDR1 is MRHNA, CDR2 SNTAGT, per germline. Here the CDR3 DNA reads TGTGCCAGCAGTGACGTAGCGATCTACAATGAGCAGTTCTTC. Amino acids: CASSDVAIYNEQFF.

This clone was observed a single time. V is TRBV14 and J is TRBJ2-5, with 11 bases fitting TRBD2. TRBJ2-7 explains the end of the DNA better; the J call may be wrong. The CDR3 sequence is 18 residues long. CDR1 and CDR2 from the germline V gene are SGHDN and FVKESK. The CDR3 nucleotides read TGTGCCAGCAGCCAAGATTCGCACGTTAGCGGGAGGGCCTACGAGCAGTACTTC. Protein sequence: CASSQDSHVSGRAYEQYF.

This clone has more than one count but fewer than ten. V is TRBV18 and J is TRBJ2-7, with TRBD1 matching over 12 bases. Trimming at V came to 3 bases and at J to 5 bases, leaving 8 bases not matched to a gene. Germline V gives CDR1 KGHSH, CDR2 LQKENI. The CDR3 has 16 amino acids. The CDR3 loop is CASSPEPGQGANEQYF. CDR3 nucleotides: TGTGCCAGCTCACCCGAGCCGGGACAGGGGGCGAACGAGCAGTACTTC.

Here the CDR3 reads CASNPSAPSYNEQFF. As DNA, the CDR3 is TGCGCCAGCAACCCTAGCGCCCCGTCGTACAATGAGCAGTTCTTC. The rearrangement joins TRBV10-2 to TRBJ2-1; a possible D gene is TRBD2 (6 bases). This CDR3 has 15 residues. CDR1 and CDR2 (germline): WSHSY, SAAADI. The V end lost 7 bases, the J end lost 4 bases, and 17 bases lay between the germline ends.

This clone was seen a few times. This chain uses TRBV7-9 with TRBJ2-5; maybe TRBD2 (5 bases). Trimming pared 0 bases from V and 1 base from J, leaving 12 bases between. There are 16 residues in the CDR3. From germline, CDR1 is SEHNR and CDR2 FQNEAQ (reference sequence). The CDR3 is CASSLAVGESQETQYF. As DNA, the CDR3 is TGTGCCAGCAGCTTAGCGGTGGGAGAAAGCCAAGAGACCCAGTACTTC.

This sequence joins TRBV5-4 and TRBJ2-2; tentatively, D is TRBD2 (5 bases). The V gene lost 4 bases and the J gene lost 6 bases, with 13 bases spanning the gap. The CDR3 consists of 14 residues. Germline V gene sequence: CDR1 SGHNT, CDR2 YYREEE (reference sequence). CDR3 loop: CASSPEAQPGELFF. The DNA of the CDR3 is TGTGCCAGCAGCCCGGAGGCCCAACCCGGGGAGCTGTTTTTT.

This clone appeared a few times. This sequence joins TRBV7-9 and TRBJ2-1, with 8 bases that match TRBD2. The CDR3 consists of 15 residues. Trimming at V came to 1 base and at J to 4 bases, leaving 3 bases not matched to a gene. CDR1 SEHNR and CDR2 FQNEAQ come from the germline V gene (reference sequence). The CDR3 loop is CASSLGAGGYNEQFF. The CDR3 coding sequence is TGTGCCAGCAGCTTAGGGGCGGGAGGTTACAATGAGCAGTTCTTC.